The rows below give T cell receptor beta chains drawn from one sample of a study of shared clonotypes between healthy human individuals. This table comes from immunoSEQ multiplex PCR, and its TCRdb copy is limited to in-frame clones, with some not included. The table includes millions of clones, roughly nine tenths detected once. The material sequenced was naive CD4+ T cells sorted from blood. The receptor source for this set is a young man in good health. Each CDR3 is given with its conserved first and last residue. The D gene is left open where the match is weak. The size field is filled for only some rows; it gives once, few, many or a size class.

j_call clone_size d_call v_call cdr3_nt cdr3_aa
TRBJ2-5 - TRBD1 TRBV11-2 TGTGCCAGCAGCTACCGACAGGGATCCCCCAAGACCCAGTACTTC CASSYRQGSPKTQYF
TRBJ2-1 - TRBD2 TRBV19 TGTGCCAGTATCCCTAGCGGGAGCCTTGGGTACAATGAGCAGTTCTTC CASIPSGSLGYNEQFF
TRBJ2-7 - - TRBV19 TGTGCCAGTAGTATTGATTACACCTGGGGGGACGAGCAGTACTTC CASSIDYTWGDEQYF
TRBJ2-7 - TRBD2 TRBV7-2 TGTGCCAGCAGCTTAGGTGTTACTAGCGGGAGGGGCTACGAGCAGTACTTC CASSLGVTSGRGYEQYF
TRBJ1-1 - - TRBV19 TGTGCCAGTAGTATGGGGCAGGGCAGTAGGAACACTGAAGCTTTCTTT CASSMGQGSRNTEAFF
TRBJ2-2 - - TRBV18 TGTGCCAGCTCACCCCGCACGGGAGCGAACACCGGGGAGCTGTTTTTT CASSPRTGANTGELFF
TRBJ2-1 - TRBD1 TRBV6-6 TGTGCCAGCAGCCAACGACAGGGGATAGGTGAGCAGTTCTTC CASSQRQGIGEQFF
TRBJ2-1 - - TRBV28 TGTGCCAGCAGGAACGATCGAAGGGCTAGTAATGAGCAGTTCTTC CASRNDRRASNEQFF
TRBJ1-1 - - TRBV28 TGTGCCAGCTCCACCAGGGGACGAGGAGGAAACACTGAAGCTTTCTTT CASSTRGRGGNTEAFF
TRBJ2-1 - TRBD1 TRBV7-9 TGTGCCAGCAGCGCCGGGACAGGGAATGAGCAGTTCTTC CASSAGTGNEQFF
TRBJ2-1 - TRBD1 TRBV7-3 TGTGCCAGCAGCCCTGACAGGGGGTCCTACAATGAGCAGTTCTTC CASSPDRGSYNEQFF
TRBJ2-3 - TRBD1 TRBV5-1 TGCGCCAGCATCCCGGGACAGGGAACAGATACGCAGTATTTT CASIPGQGTDTQYF
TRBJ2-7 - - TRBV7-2 TGTGCCAGCAGCCTACCAGGGGCTAGCTACGAGCAGTACTTC CASSLPGASYEQYF
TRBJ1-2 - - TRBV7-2 TGTGCCAGCAGCTTAGGTACAGAATCTAACTATGGCTACACCTTC CASSLGTESNYGYTF
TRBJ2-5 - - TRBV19 TGTGCCAGTAGGGACAGACAAGAGACCCAGTACTTC CASRDRQETQYF
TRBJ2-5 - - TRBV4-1 TGCGCCAGCAGCCTTCAAATGGGGTACCAAGAGACCCAGTACTTC CASSLQMGYQETQYF
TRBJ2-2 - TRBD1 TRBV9 TGTGCCAGCAGCGTAGGGACAGGGGGCGTCACCGGGGAGCTGTTTTTT CASSVGTGGVTGELFF
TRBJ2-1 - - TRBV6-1 TGTGCCAGCAGTCCGAGAGATCTCTATTTCAATGAGCAGTTCTTC CASSPRDLYFNEQFF
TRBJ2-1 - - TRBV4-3 TGCGCCAGCAGCCAAGATCCAGCGGGCTCCGTCAATGAGCAGTTCTTC CASSQDPAGSVNEQFF
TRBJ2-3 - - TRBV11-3 TGTGCCAGCAGCTTAGGGGCGAAGACAGATACGCAGTATTTT CASSLGAKTDTQYF
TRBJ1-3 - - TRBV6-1 TGTGCCGGCGCCCGGGCGAGCTCTGGAAACACCATATATTTT CAGARASSGNTIYF
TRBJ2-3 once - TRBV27 TGTGCCAGCAGTCCAACAGGTATCAGCACAGATACGCAGTATTTT CASSPTGISTDTQYF
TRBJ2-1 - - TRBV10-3 TGTGCCATCAGTGAGTTCTCCGAGACTAGCTCCTACAATGAGCAGTTCTTC CAISEFSETSSYNEQFF
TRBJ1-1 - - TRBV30 TGTGCCTGGAGTGTAGGACAATCCCTGCGGAACACTGAAGCTTTCTTT CAWSVGQSLRNTEAFF
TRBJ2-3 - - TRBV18 TGTGCCAGCTCACTAACTTCGGGGGGCGGCACAGATACGCAGTATTTT CASSLTSGGGTDTQYF
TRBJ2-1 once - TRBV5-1 TGCGCCAGCAGCTTGGAGGGCGCTACCGCCTTGGCCTACAATGAGCAGTTCTTC CASSLEGATALAYNEQFF
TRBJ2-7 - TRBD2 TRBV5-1 TGCGCCAGCAGCCCTGGACTAGCGGGGGATTACGAGCAGTACTTC CASSPGLAGDYEQYF
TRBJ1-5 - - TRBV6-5 TGTGCCAGCAGTTACAGGGACAATCAGCCCCAGCATTTT CASSYRDNQPQHF
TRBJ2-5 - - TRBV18 TGTGCCAGCTCACCAAGGGGAGAGACCCAGTACTTC CASSPRGETQYF
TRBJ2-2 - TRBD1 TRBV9 TGTGCCAGCAGCGGACGACAGGGATCCACCGGGGAGCTGTTTTTT CASSGRQGSTGELFF
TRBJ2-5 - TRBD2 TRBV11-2 TGTGCCAGCAGCTTAGCTGTTTCTAGCGGGGGGCAAGAGACCCAGTACTTC CASSLAVSSGGQETQYF
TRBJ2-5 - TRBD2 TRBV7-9 TGTGCCAGCAGCTGCGGGGGGGGCCAAGAGACCCAGTACTTC CASSCGGGQETQYF
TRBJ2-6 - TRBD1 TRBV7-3 TGTGCCAGCAGTCGGGACAGCTCTGGGGCCAACGTCCTGACTTTC CASSRDSSGANVLTF
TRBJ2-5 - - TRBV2 TGTGCCAGCAGCGAGGGGGGGAAGGGGCAAGAGACCCAGTACTTC CASSEGGKGQETQYF
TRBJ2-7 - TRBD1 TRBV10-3 TGTGCCTCCGCCGTTAGGACAGGGGGATCCTTTACCTCCTACGAGCAGTACTTC CASAVRTGGSFTSYEQYF
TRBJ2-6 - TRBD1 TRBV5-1 TGCGCCAGCAGCTCCCGCCCGAGGGACAGGAAGAACTCTGGGGCCAACGTCCTGACTTTC CASSSRPRDRKNSGANVLTF
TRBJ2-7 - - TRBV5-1 TGCGCCAGCAGCCCCGGGATAGCGGAATACGAGCAGTACTTC CASSPGIAEYEQYF
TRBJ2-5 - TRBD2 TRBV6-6 TGTGCCAGCAGGGGGACTAGCTTCAGGGAGACCCAGTACTTC CASRGTSFRETQYF
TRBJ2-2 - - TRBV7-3 TGTGCCAGCAGCTTAGACTATAGACCTGACACCGGGGAGCTGTTTTTT CASSLDYRPDTGELFF